Listed here is a single TCR beta chain. No antigen is known for it. There are no base qualities to consult, and no much larger clone falls within one base. Libraries were made using the immunoSEQ multiplex PCR assay. About 10^5 TCR templates per sample were assayed by the deep sequencing platform. Genomic DNA extracted from sorted T cells was used for TCRbeta CDR3 sequencing. The original pipeline was this. The R programming language was used for clonal analysis of TCRbeta CDR3 data. Comparing unstimulated samples against CFSE-low samples taken after the reaction was how alloreactive CD4+ and CD8+ clones were defined. Regulatory or non-regulatory origin was assigned to alloreactive CD4+ clones by matching of sequences to sorted unstimulated Treg and non-Treg repertoires. The clones in this table, taken by TCRdb from immuneACCESS, are in-frame only. Not every clone is retained; where verified, under half of the shortfall comes from an unresolved V gene, and the cause of the rest is unknown. V, J and clone size derive from that table, while D and trimming were established from the DNA sequence. Across this sample there are under 150,000 clones, with 90% to 95% seen only once. 1.5% to 2% of the sample goes to the ten largest clones.

Sorted unstimulated T cells and proliferating T cells recovered from mixed lymphocyte reactions underwent TCRbeta CDR3 sequencing. Fresh whole blood from some eleven HLA-typed healthy donors was used to isolate PBMCs. To map where alloreactive clones came from, unstimulated CD4+ non-regulatory T cells were FACS-sorted. The data were taken from a study of siplizumab effects on memory and regulatory T cells (dated by TCRdb to between 2018 and 2020). Regarding the study in general: The study looked at the effect of siplizumab, an anti-CD2 antibody, on alloreactive T-cell subsets in allogeneic mixed lymphocyte reactions made from human PBMCs. Overall study results and their limits: The suppressive function of proliferating Tregs from siplizumab cultures was not functionally confirmed. For roughly 75-97% of proliferating CD4+ or CD8+ clones, no naive or memory phenotype could be assigned. Sequences below about 10^-5 frequency were poorly captured, so only a minor fraction of alloreactive clones could be mapped to unstimulated subsets. Unstimulated naive T cells appeared more diverse than memory T cells, and naive cells seemed to contribute substantially to the alloresponse. Among mappable alloreactive CD4+ clones, the Treg-derived fraction averaged approximately 72% with siplizumab versus roughly 29% in control reactions. The cumulative frequency of alloreactive sequences traceable to unstimulated CD4+ memory T cells was significantly reduced by siplizumab.

The CDR3 spans 15 residues, from the cysteine through the phenylalanine. The entry retains the CDR3 DNA only, 45 bases that are in frame from base 1. V is shortened by 3 bases, J by 0 bases, and the region joining them spans 12 bases. The chain links TRBV23-1 with TRBJ2-7, with no reliable assignment of the D segment. TRBV23-1 is known as an ORF, though its function is uncertain. Sequencing was done on a sample of non-Treg CD4+ T cells sorted from blood. Explained via the paper, the cell subset or site label denotes: FACS-sorted unstimulated CD4+ non-regulatory T cells. The receptor's source is a human donor in good health. The DNA reads TGCGCCAGCAGTCAGTACAACTGGAGCTCCTACGAGCAGTACTTC. It encodes CASSQYNWSSYEQYF.